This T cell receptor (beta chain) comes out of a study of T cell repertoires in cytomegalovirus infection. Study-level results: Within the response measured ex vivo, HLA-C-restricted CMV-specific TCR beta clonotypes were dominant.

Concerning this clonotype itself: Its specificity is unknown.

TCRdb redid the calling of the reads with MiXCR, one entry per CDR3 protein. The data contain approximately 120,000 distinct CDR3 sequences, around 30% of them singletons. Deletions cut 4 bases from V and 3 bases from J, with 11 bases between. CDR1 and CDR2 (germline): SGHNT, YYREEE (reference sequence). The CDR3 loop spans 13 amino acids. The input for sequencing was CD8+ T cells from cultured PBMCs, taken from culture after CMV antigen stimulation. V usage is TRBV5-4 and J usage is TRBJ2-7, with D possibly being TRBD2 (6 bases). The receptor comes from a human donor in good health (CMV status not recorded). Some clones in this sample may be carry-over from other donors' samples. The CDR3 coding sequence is TGTGCCAGCAGCAGCGGGCGAAGCTACGAGCAGTACTTC. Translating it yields CASSSGRSYEQYF.